One and the same sample provided the 25 T cell receptor beta chains below, sequenced in a study of post-analysis software for immune sequencing data. Antigens of these TCRs are unknown. TCR beta libraries were prepared from cDNA with unique molecular identifiers. MiXCR, applied by TCRdb to the PCR reads, yields one record per CDR3 protein. Of about 260,000 distinct CDR3 sequences in the sample, 36% were seen once. Findings of the study overall: There were a few TRBV segments more frequent in patients than controls, and TRBV5-6, TRBV5-1 and TRBV20-1 were among them.

The sample comprised blood. The origin of the receptors is a girl between 10 and 17 years old with multiple sclerosis.

The J gene is TRBJ2-5, the V gene TRBV10-3; 7 bases agree with TRBD2. The CDR3 covers 13 residues. Losses at the gene ends were 10 bases for V and 1 base for J; bases not matched to a gene: 6. In germline, CDR1 is ENHRY, CDR2 SYGVKD. CDR3 DNA sequence: TGTGCCACCAGCGGGGAGCCCCAAGAGACCCAGTACTTC. Protein product: CATSGEPQETQYF.

This clonotype was counted a few times. V usage is TRBV13 and J usage is TRBJ1-3; possibly TRBD1 for D (5 bases). The CDR3 totals 17 residues. In germline, CDR1 is PRHDT, CDR2 FYEKMQ (reference sequence). Between the trimmed V and J ends, which lost 1 base and 5 bases, there was a span of 18 bases. CDR3 amino acids: CASSLDRIREHRNTIYF. CDR3 coding DNA: TGTGCCAGCAGCTTAGACAGGATCAGGGAACATCGAAACACCATATATTTT.

The chain has TRBV13 and TRBJ1-5; D gene unclear. Germline V gene sequence: CDR1 PRHDT, CDR2 FYEKMQ (reference sequence). This CDR3 has 13 amino acids. Trimming cost V 8 bases and J 2 bases, with 10 bases left between them. Here the CDR3 reads CASGRGGNQPQHF. DNA of the CDR3: TGTGCCAGCGGTCGTGGGGGCAATCAGCCCCAGCATTTT.

This clonotype was detected ten times or more. The V call is TRBV25-1, the J call TRBJ2-4, with D unclear. This CDR3 has 16 residues. Between the trimmed V and J ends, which lost 2 bases and 0 bases, there was a span of 11 bases. CDR1 and CDR2 from the germline V gene are MGHDK and SYGVNS. The CDR3 sequence is CASSEKSGLAKNIQYF. DNA for the CDR3: TGTGCCAGCAGTGAAAAGTCGGGTCTAGCCAAAAACATTCAGTACTTC.

Ten or more counts support this clonotype. The genes are TRBV4-2 and TRBJ1-1; a weak D match, TRBD1 (5 bases). Trimming took 5 bases from V and 3 from J, leaving 16 bases between them. The CDR3 totals 15 residues. Germline values: CDR1 LGHNA, CDR2 YNFKEQ. CDR3 DNA sequence: TGTGCCAGCAGCGTGTCAGGGTCGGAAGACACTGAAGCTTTCTTT. It codes for CASSVSGSEDTEAFF.

This clonotype was counted only a few times. The chain recombines TRBV7-8 with TRBJ2-5; 12 nucleotides match TRBD1. V gave up 6 bases and J gave up 4 bases; unmatched junction bases: 6. The CDR3 loop spans 15 amino acids. The germline V gene has CDR1 SGHVS and CDR2 FQNEAQ. The CDR3 sequence is CASRPGTGGRETQYF. The DNA for the CDR3 is TGTGCCAGCAGGCCCGGGACAGGGGGCCGAGAGACCCAGTACTTC.

V is TRBV2 and J is TRBJ2-1; a weak D match, TRBD2 (5 bases). Trimming took 6 bases from V and 5 from J, leaving 20 bases between them. CDR1 is SNHLY, CDR2 FYNNEI, per germline. This CDR3 has 16 residues. The CDR3 DNA reads as TGTGCCAGCAGGAGGGAAACTACCCAAAAAAACAATGAGCAGTTCTTC. It specifies CASRRETTQKNNEQFF.

Turning to this clonotype: Being one base from a much bigger clone, this may be a read error. The rearrangement joins TRBV24-1 to TRBJ2-1; TRBD1 aligns across 9 bases. This CDR3 contains 21 residues. Germline lookup yields CDR1 KGHDR and CDR2 SFDVKD. CDR3 DNA: TGTGCCACCAGTGATTCCGCTGGACAGGGGATTCTGGGAGGGGTTTACAGTGAGCAGTTCTTC. It is translated as CATSDSAGQGILGGVYSEQFF.

J is TRBJ1-1 and V is TRBV5-1; perhaps TRBD1 as D (6 bases). This CDR3 has 14 amino acids. Trimming removed 4 bases at V and 1 base at J, with 11 bases between. Per germline, CDR1 SGHRS and CDR2 YFSETQ. The CDR3 DNA is TGCGCCAGCAGCCTGGGACACCAGAACACTGAAGCTTTCTTT. Its protein is CASSLGHQNTEAFF.

This clonotype was observed a single time. A read error may explain this, as a much larger clone is one base away. The CDR3 loop reads CATSPSSKVAGTDTQYF. The CDR3, as DNA: TGTGCCACCAGTCCCTCTTCGAAAGTAGCGGGAACAGATACGCAGTATTTT. The rearrangement uses TRBV24-1 and TRBJ2-3; 8 bases map to TRBD2. This CDR3 contains 17 residues. V gave up 6 bases and J gave up 3 bases; unmatched junction bases: 13. Looked up from germline, CDR1 is KGHDR and CDR2 is SFDVKD.

This clonotype was counted a few times. In DNA form, the CDR3 reads TGTGCCAGCAGCCTCCGGACCTCGTGGGAGCAGTACTTC. Protein sequence: CASSLRTSWEQYF. This rearrangement joins TRBV28 to TRBJ2-5, with D possibly TRBD2 on 5 matching bases. V lost 6 bases and J 11 bases, leaving 19 bases between the germline ends. CDR1 is MDHEN, CDR2 SYDVKM, per germline. The CDR3 loop spans 13 amino acids.

The table lists this clonotype with a few counts. This sequence joins TRBV28 and TRBJ1-3; possibly TRBD1 for D (6 bases). Germline V gives CDR1 MDHEN, CDR2 SYDVKM. This CDR3 is 16 amino acids long. Trimming cost V 8 bases and J 2 bases, with 19 bases left between them. The CDR3 protein is CASCEVQGNTGNTIYF. The CDR3, as DNA: TGTGCCAGCTGCGAGGTGCAGGGGAACACTGGAAACACCATATATTTT.

This clonotype was seen a single time. One end of the junction fails to match germline, which may point to a read error. The chain has TRBV11-2 and TRBJ2-3; 9 positions agree with TRBD2. The germline gives CDR1 SGHAT, CDR2 FQNNGV. The CDR3 is 16 residues long. The CDR3 here is CASSPEGGRGADTQYF. The CDR3 nucleotides are TGTGCCAGCAGCCCGGAGGGCGGGAGGGGAGCAGATACACAGTATTTT.

This clonotype has a handful of counts. The junction departs from the called germline gene at one end, perhaps through a read error. V and J are TRBV9 and TRBJ2-1, with 8 bases fitting TRBD2. Germline V gene lookup returns CDR1 SGDLS and CDR2 YYNGEE. This CDR3 comprises 16 residues. The CDR3 nucleotides are TGTACCAGCAGCGACCAGCGGGAGAGCTCCTACAATGAGCAGTTCTTC. Translation: CTSSDQRESSYNEQFF.

This clonotype was found many times. The chain couples TRBV3-1 to TRBJ2-7; D gene uncertain. Trimming removed 0 bases at V and 3 bases at J, with 12 bases between. CDR3 size: 15 residues. Germline CDR1 reads LGHDT; CDR2 reads YNNKEL (reference sequence). CDR3 coding DNA: TGTGCCAGCAGCCAAGATCCTACGGGCTACTACGAGCAGTACTTC. Its protein product is CASSQDPTGYYEQYF.

V gene TRBV7-8 combines with J gene TRBJ2-7; D remains ambiguous. The length of the CDR3 is 13 residues. V dropped 4 bases and J dropped 4 bases, with 11 bases sitting between them. Germline V gene data show CDR1 as SGHVS and CDR2 as FQNEAQ. CDR3 in amino acids: CASSSPSGYEQYF. CDR3 DNA: TGTGCCAGCAGCTCCCCGAGTGGGTACGAGCAGTACTTC.

The genes are TRBV18 and TRBJ1-1; the D gene is possibly TRBD1 (6 bases). The CDR3 spans 14 residues. V was shortened by 4 bases and J by 10 bases, with 19 bases between the two germline ends. CDR1 is KGHSH and CDR2 is LQKENI in the germline V gene. CDR3 in amino acids: CASSQGTTRVGAFF. CDR3 DNA sequence: TGTGCCAGCTCACAGGGGACAACGAGAGTAGGAGCTTTCTTT.

This clonotype was counted only a few times. This chain connects TRBV20-1 to TRBJ2-1; 11 positions agree with TRBD2. The CDR3 has 14 amino acids. V lost 5 bases, J lost 3 bases, and 3 bases stayed unmatched. Germline lookup yields CDR1 DFQATT and CDR2 SNEGSKA (reference sequence). CDR3 in amino acids: CSAPGTSGYNEQFF. The CDR3, as DNA: TGCAGTGCTCCCGGGACTAGCGGCTACAATGAGCAGTTCTTC.

The sample holds many counts of this clonotype. This chain connects TRBV10-3 to TRBJ1-1, with D possibly being TRBD1 (6 bases). V was shortened by 0 bases and J by 4 bases, with 12 bases between the two germline ends. The germline V gene has CDR1 ENHRY and CDR2 SYGVKD. CDR3 length: 15 residues. The CDR3, as DNA: TGTGCCATCAGTGAGTCGAAGGGGGGCGGCACTGAAGCTTTCTTT. Encoded protein: CAISESKGGGTEAFF.

V gene TRBV5-1 combines with J gene TRBJ2-7, with D perhaps matching TRBD1 or TRBD2 (6 bases each). Germline assignment: CDR1 SGHRS and CDR2 YFSETQ. V dropped 4 bases and J dropped 5 bases, with 13 bases sitting between them. CDR3 size: 13 residues. The CDR3 sequence: CASSTGGGHEQYF. For the CDR3, the DNA is TGCGCCAGCAGCACCGGTGGGGGGCACGAGCAGTACTTC.

This clonotype appeared many times. The chain links TRBV20-1 to TRBJ2-1, with D possibly being TRBD2 (6 bases). The CDR3 is 13 residues long. From germline, CDR1 is DFQATT and CDR2 SNEGSKA (reference sequence). Trimming took 5 bases from V and 10 from J, leaving 18 bases between them. CDR3 bases: TGCAGTGCTCGCTCGATCTCTAGCGACGAGCAGTTCTTC. Amino acids: CSARSISSDEQFF.

Details on this clonotype: This may be a read error, as it is one base from a much larger clone. The J gene is TRBJ1-1, the V gene TRBV12-3 or TRBV12-4; D not certain. This CDR3 is built from 13 residues. The ends were cut back, 3 bases at V and 1 base at J, with 6 bases in the middle. Here the CDR3 reads CASSFLENTEAFF. The CDR3 bases are TGTGCCAGCAGTTTCTTGGAGAACACTGAAGCTTTCTTT.

This clonotype was seen a handful of times. The rearrangement joins TRBV19 to TRBJ2-3, with D possibly called TRBD1 or TRBD2 (6 bases each). The V and J ends lost 7 bases and 1 base respectively, with 15 bases between them. Germline V lookup: CDR1 LNHDA, CDR2 SQIVND (reference sequence). CDR3 length equals 15 residues. CDR3 nucleotide sequence: TGTGCCAGTAAAGGGGGACGGGGGCGCACAGATACGCAGTATTTT. Protein sequence: CASKGGRGRTDTQYF.

The table lists this clonotype with many counts. J is TRBJ2-7 and V is TRBV24-1; D is unclear. The V gene lost 4 bases and the J gene lost 3 bases, with 9 bases spanning the gap. Germline CDR1 reads KGHDR; CDR2 reads SFDVKD. CDR3 size: 13 residues. This CDR3 is CATSEQYFYEQYF. DNA of the CDR3: TGTGCCACCAGTGAACAGTATTTCTACGAGCAGTACTTC.

The V gene is TRBV3-1, the J gene TRBJ2-3; 8 bases match TRBD1. After removal of 5 bases from V and 7 bases from J, the junction contained 8 bases not matched to a gene. The length of the CDR3 is 14 residues. Per the germline V gene, CDR1 is LGHDT and CDR2 is YNNKEL (reference sequence). The CDR3 protein is CASSARDRRNTQYF. The CDR3 DNA is TGTGCCAGCAGCGCGCGGGACAGGAGGAATACGCAGTATTTT.